The next 19 T cell receptor beta chains were all read from a single sample in a study of T cell clonality in common variable immunodeficiency (dated by TCRdb to about 2015). No antigen is known for these receptors. The library was obtained by the immunoSEQ multiplex PCR assay. The table was pulled from immuneACCESS by TCRdb, which kept in-frame rearrangements only. Such tables lose some clones; where checked, under half of the loss comes from unresolved V genes, and the rest has no known cause. This sample was tabulated with about 33,000 clones, among which there are no singletons. Roughly 6.1% of the sample is in the top ten clones. Findings and caveats that apply to the study as a whole: Reportedly, TCRbeta sequences from CVID had fewer deletions and N-nucleotide insertions, and highly modified clones with 13 or more V deletions were absent from CVID.

Sequencing was performed on peripheral blood mononuclear cells. Source of these receptors: a human donor with common variable immunodeficiency.

This clone was seen only a few times. The read ends 3 residues early relative to the CDR3; the germline J gene fills the gap. This chain links TRBV5-1 with TRBJ2-1; D unclear. Germline lookup yields CDR1 SGHRS and CDR2 YFSETQ. V lost 0 bases and J 6 bases, leaving 13 bases between the germline ends. CDR3 length: 15 amino acids. The sequenced part of the CDR3 DNA is TGCGCCAGCAGCTTGGCCCCCGACCTAGTCAATGAG. This gives the protein CASSLAPDLVNE. Given in full, the CDR3 is CASSLAPDLVNEQFF. The variable domain in full, completed from reference TRBV5-1 and TRBJ2-1, reads KAGVTQTPRYLIKTRGQQVTLSCSPISGHRSVSWYQQTPGQGLQFLFEYFSETQRNKGNFPGRFSGRQFSNSRSEMNVSTLELGDSALYLCASSLAPDLVNEQFFGPGTRLTVL.

There are many counts of this clone. The missing CDR3 end, 3 residues past where the read stops, is filled in from the germline J gene. V and J are TRBV19 and TRBJ2-3, with 9 nucleotides matching TRBD2. There are 17 residues in the CDR3. Trimming at V came to 3 bases and at J to 4 bases, leaving 11 bases not matched to a gene. CDR1 and CDR2 from the germline V gene are LNHDA and SQIVND (reference sequence). This chain's CDR3 is CASSIASGGHSADTQYF. The DNA read from the CDR3 is TGTGCCAGTAGTATTGCCAGCGGGGGGCATTCGGCAGATACG.

This clone was observed at least ten times. Read coverage stops 3 residues before the CDR3 terminus; the germline J gene supplies the remainder. The V gene is TRBV7-8, the J gene TRBJ2-5; 12 nucleotides align to TRBD2. V shed 4 bases and J 4 bases; nucleotides not matched to a gene: 4. From germline, CDR1 is SGHVS and CDR2 FQNEAQ. The CDR3 is made up of 15 amino acids. The CDR3 DNA, read in part, is TGTGCCAGCAGCTCCCTAGCGGGGGGGAGAGAGACC. Residues: CASSSLAGGRET. The CDR3 as a whole reads CASSSLAGGRETQYF.

In this sample, this clone turned up many times. From the germline J gene comes the end of the CDR3, since the read stops 3 residues before it. The V call is TRBV14, the J call TRBJ2-1; 8 nucleotides match TRBD2. Germline lookup yields CDR1 SGHDN and CDR2 FVKESK. With V trimmed by 0 bases and J by 2 bases, 3 bases remained unmatched. The CDR3 has 16 amino acids. CDR3 DNA, as far as it was read: TGTGCCAGCAGCCAAGACCCCGGGGGGGCCTACAATGAG. It is translated as CASSQDPGGAYNE. The whole CDR3 protein reads CASSQDPGGAYNEQFF.

As regards this clone: The junction departs from the called germline gene at one end, perhaps through a read error. The read terminates 3 residues ahead of where the CDR3 ends, so the germline J gene completes it. The V call is TRBV19, the J call TRBJ1-6; D gene ambiguous. This CDR3 comprises 16 residues. The V gene's germline CDR1 is LNHDA and CDR2 SQIVND (reference sequence). Incomplete CDR3 DNA: TGTGCCAGTAGTACCTTCAGGAGCTCCTATAAGTCACCC. This sequence encodes CASSTFRSSYKSP. The entire CDR3 protein is CASSTFRSSYKSPLHF.

Ten or more counts support this clone. The missing CDR3 end, 3 residues past where the read stops, is filled in from the germline J gene. The rearrangement uses TRBV6-1 and TRBJ2-7; D is ambiguous. The germline CDR1 and CDR2 sequences are MNHNS and SASEGT. The V end lost 2 bases, the J end lost 1 base, and 9 bases lay between the germline ends. The CDR3 sequence is 14 residues long. Incomplete CDR3 DNA: TGTGCCAGCAGTGAAACGCGTCGGTCCTACGAG. Amino acid sequence: CASSETRRSYE. The whole CDR3 reads CASSETRRSYEQYF.

On this clone: The DNA ends 3 residues before the CDR3 does, and the rest of the CDR3 is filled in from the germline J gene. The V call is TRBV5-1, the J call TRBJ2-1, with 16 nucleotides matching TRBD2. CDR1 is SGHRS and CDR2 is YFSETQ in the germline V gene. The junction had 3 bases not matched to a gene; V was cut back by 4 bases and J by 2 bases. The CDR3 length is 17 residues. The covered CDR3 bases are TGCGCCAGCAGCCTCGGGACTAGCGGGGGGGCCTACAATGAG. Translation: CASSLGTSGGAYNE. The complete CDR3 protein is CASSLGTSGGAYNEQFF.

This clone appeared many times. The CDR3 end lies 3 residues beyond the end of the read and is filled in from the germline J gene. This chain links TRBV20-1 with TRBJ1-1; 7 nucleotides match TRBD1. Trimming at V came to 5 bases and at J to 5 bases, leaving 2 bases not matched to a gene. The CDR3 extends over 11 amino acids. Per germline, CDR1 DFQATT and CDR2 SNEGSKA (reference sequence). The CDR3 reads CSAAGGTEAFF. Incomplete CDR3 DNA: TGCAGTGCTGCAGGGGGAACTGAA.

This clone has at least ten counts. The sequence runs out 3 residues before the end of the CDR3; the remainder is reconstructed from the germline J gene. This sequence joins TRBV2 and TRBJ1-2; 7 bases are shared with TRBD1. CDR3 size: 12 residues. V was clipped by 4 bases and J by 4 bases; unmatched bases: 0. Germline CDR1 reads SNHLY; CDR2 reads FYNNEI. This chain's CDR3 is CASSGQGYGYTF. The DNA read from the CDR3 is TGTGCCAGCAGTGGACAGGGCTATGGC. Variable domain in full (rest from reference TRBV2 and TRBJ1-2): EPEVTQTPSHQVTQMGQEVILRCVPISNHLYFYWYRQILGQKVEFLVSFYNNEISEKSEIFDDQFSVERPDGSNFTLKIRSTKLEDSAMYFCASSGQGYGYTFGSGTRLTVV.

This clone appeared many times. The observed sequence ends 3 residues before the CDR3 terminus, with the missing tail filled in from the germline J gene. The chain carries TRBV14 and TRBJ1-3, with D tentatively TRBD1 (5 bases). CDR1 is SGHDN and CDR2 is FVKESK in the germline V gene. Between the trimmed V and J ends, which lost 3 bases and 0 bases, there was a span of 12 bases. The CDR3 sequence is 16 residues long. The covered CDR3 bases are TGTGCCAGCAGCCACCGCAAGGGGAACTCTGGAAACACC. Translation gives CASSHRKGNSGNT. The entire CDR3 reads CASSHRKGNSGNTIYF.

In regard to this clone: The read ends 3 residues shy of where the CDR3 ends; the end is completed using the germline J gene. The V gene is TRBV2, the J gene TRBJ2-7; a weak D match, TRBD1 (6 bases). In germline, CDR1 is SNHLY, CDR2 FYNNEI. V shed 4 bases and J shed 1 base, with 14 bases lying between them. This CDR3 comprises 15 residues. CDR3 protein: CASSVMGAFSYEQYF. The DNA read from the CDR3 is TGTGCCAGCAGTGTAATGGGGGCTTTTTCCTACGAG.

This clone appeared many times. The CDR3 goes on 3 residues after the read ends, and that part is filled in from the germline J gene. The chain links TRBV5-1 to TRBJ2-7; 7 bases line up with TRBD1. J gave up 2 bases and V 4 bases, and 6 bases lay outside the gene matches. The CDR3 is made up of 14 amino acids. Germline assignment: CDR1 SGHRS and CDR2 YFSETQ. CDR3 protein: CASSPGQATYEQYF. Partial CDR3 DNA: TGCGCCAGCAGCCCCGGACAGGCTACCTACGAG.

This clone was counted ten times or more. The DNA ends 3 residues before the CDR3 does, and the rest of the CDR3 is filled in from the germline J gene. This chain connects TRBV19 to TRBJ2-7; 9 nucleotides agree with TRBD1. The germline gives CDR1 LNHDA, CDR2 SQIVND (reference sequence). After removal of 5 bases from V and 3 bases from J, the junction contained 8 bases not matched to a gene. The CDR3 extends over 15 amino acids. The CDR3 region is CASSPRRDRDYEQYF. Incomplete CDR3 DNA: TGTGCCAGTAGTCCGCGCCGGGACAGGGACTACGAG.

About this clone itself: This clone may be a read error of a much larger clone one base away. Sequencing ends 3 residues short of the CDR3 end; the germline J gene provides the rest. This sample includes further DNA sequences coding for the same CDR3. This chain joins TRBV2 and TRBJ2-7; maybe TRBD2 (7 bases). With 7 bases removed from V and 4 bases from J, the gap between germline ends came to 20 bases. Germline assignment: CDR1 SNHLY and CDR2 FYNNEI. This CDR3 region has 15 residues. The DNA read from the CDR3 is TGTGCCAGCAAACCGGACCGGGGGGCAGTGTACGAG. Translated, it gives CASKPDRGAVYE. The entire CDR3 is CASKPDRGAVYEQYF.

Note on this clone: The CDR3 is cut off 3 residues early in the read; its end comes from the germline J gene. The gene calls are TRBV30 and TRBJ1-6, with D perhaps TRBD1 (6 bases). The CDR3 is 15 amino acids. In germline, CDR1 is GTSNPN, CDR2 SVGIG (reference sequence). Between the trimmed V and J ends, which lost 5 bases and 10 bases, there was a span of 21 bases. The CDR3 DNA, read in part, is TGTGCCTGGCACACACAGGGTTTGCGAGGGTCACCC. Translating gives CAWHTQGLRGSP. The whole CDR3 sequence is CAWHTQGLRGSPLHF.

Many counts were recorded for this clone. The missing CDR3 end, 3 residues past where the read stops, is filled in from the germline J gene. The chain uses TRBV2 and TRBJ1-2; a possible D gene is TRBD1 (6 bases). This CDR3 has 13 amino acids. CDR1 is SNHLY, CDR2 FYNNEI, per germline. The chain's CDR3 is CASSEIQGEGYTF. The CDR3 DNA, read in part, is TGTGCCAGCAGTGAAATACAGGGTGAGGGC. The entire variable domain, with the rest obtained from reference TRBV2 and TRBJ1-2, is as follows: EPEVTQTPSHQVTQMGQEVILRCVPISNHLYFYWYRQILGQKVEFLVSFYNNEISEKSEIFDDQFSVERPDGSNFTLKIRSTKLEDSAMYFCASSEIQGEGYTFGSGTRLTVV.

This clone came up many times. Read sequence stops 3 residues before the CDR3 end, and the germline J gene provides the missing end. This chain links TRBV5-5 with TRBJ2-1; possible D gene TRBD1, 6 bases. This CDR3 spans 13 amino acids. Trimming took off 0 bases at V and 5 bases at J, with 6 bases between the two ends. Germline-derived CDR1 and CDR2 are SGHKS and YYEKEE (reference sequence). The CDR3 DNA, read in part, is TGTGCCAGCAGCTTGGCAGGGGACAATGAG. It yields the protein CASSLAGDNE. The full CDR3 reads CASSLAGDNEQFF.

This clone was counted at least ten times. The missing CDR3 end, 3 residues past where the read stops, is filled in from the germline J gene. The chain employs TRBV6-2 or TRBV6-3 and TRBJ2-5, with 12 bases fitting TRBD2. CDR1 is MNHEY and CDR2 is SVGEGT in the germline V gene. V dropped 8 bases and J dropped 2; count of bases not matched to a gene: 6. The length of the CDR3 is 15 residues. The covered CDR3 bases are TGTGCCAGCGATAGACTAGCGGGGGCTCAAGAGACC. Translated, it gives CASDRLAGAQET. The whole CDR3 is CASDRLAGAQETQYF.

This clone was seen a few times. The missing CDR3 end, 3 residues past where the read stops, is filled in from the germline J gene. J is TRBJ1-5 and V is TRBV2; maybe TRBD1 (5 bases). Germline CDR1 and CDR2: SNHLY and FYNNEI. This CDR3 is built from 14 residues. The germline V and J ends were trimmed by 8 bases and 7 bases, with 18 bases remaining between them. CDR3 DNA, as far as it was read: TGTGCCAGCGGGGCGATCCTGACTAGACAGCCC. Its protein product is CASGAILTRQP. The whole CDR3 region reads CASGAILTRQPQHF.